These 29 T cell receptor beta chains originate from one sample sequenced in a study of T-cell memory formation after mild COVID-19. MiXCR, run by TCRdb on the 5' RACE reads, gives a single entry per CDR3 protein. Here the sample spans 350,000 to 500,000 distinct CDR3 sequences, about 19% being singletons. Sequenced sample: PBMCs or a T cell subset sorted from them (not recorded which). Receptors originate from an adult woman who had mild COVID-19 (a few samples of this study predate the infection). Cell type and time point are not known.

This clonotype was counted between two and nine times. The chain combines TRBV5-1 with TRBJ2-1; perhaps TRBD1 as D (5 bases). CDR1 and CDR2 (germline): SGHRS, YFSETQ. Between the trimmed V and J ends, which lost 4 bases and 1 base, there was a span of 15 bases. CDR3 length: 16 amino acids. As DNA, the CDR3 is TGCGCCAGCAGCCATACCGCAGGGATATCCTACAATGAGCAGTTCTTC. Translated: CASSHTAGISYNEQFF.

In this sample, this clonotype turned up a few times. This chain connects TRBV29-1 to TRBJ1-5; 7 bases map to TRBD1. Losses at the gene ends were 7 bases for V and 1 base for J; bases not matched to a gene: 4. Germline V gene lookup returns CDR1 SQVTM and CDR2 ANQGSEA. The CDR3 covers 13 residues. The CDR3 region has the DNA TGCAGCGCCCAGGGGGGCAGCAATCAGCCCCAGCATTTT. Residues: CSAQGGSNQPQHF.

The chain joins TRBV3-1 to TRBJ2-7; no firm D call. Looked up from germline, CDR1 is LGHDT and CDR2 is YNNKEL (reference sequence). The ends were cut back, 1 base at V and 4 bases at J, with 5 bases in the middle. CDR3 length equals 12 residues. The CDR3 DNA is TGTGCCAGCAGCCAAGCAGTTTACGAGCAGTACTTC. Encoded protein: CASSQAVYEQYF.

J is TRBJ1-1 and V is TRBV18; 9 nucleotides align to TRBD1. The V segment lost 3 bases and the J segment 5 bases; nucleotides outside the gene matches: 7. CDR1 is KGHSH and CDR2 is LQKENI in the germline V gene. This CDR3 is built from 15 residues. CDR3 loop: CASSPGGTGWTEAFF. As DNA, the CDR3 is TGTGCCAGCTCACCGGGAGGGACAGGGTGGACTGAAGCTTTCTTT.

The chain is built from TRBV9 and TRBJ2-3, with 14 bases fitting TRBD2. CDR3 length: 17 residues. From germline, CDR1 is SGDLS and CDR2 YYNGEE. The ends lost 4 bases at V and 0 bases at J; junction bases unmatched: 4. CDR3 in DNA: TGTGCCAGCAGCACGGGACTAGCGGGAGTAAGCACAGATACGCAGTATTTT. Translation: CASSTGLAGVSTDTQYF. The complete variable domain, with remaining parts taken from reference TRBV9 and TRBJ2-3, reads DSGVTQTPKHLITATGQRVTLRCSPRSGDLSVYWYQQSLDQGLQFLIQYYNGEERAKGNILERFSAQQFPDLHSELNLSSLELGDSALYFCASSTGLAGVSTDTQYFGPGTRLTVL.

This clonotype showed up just a few times. The rearrangement uses TRBV29-1 and TRBJ1-1, with a possible D match to TRBD1 (5 bases). The CDR3 has 13 amino acids. V was shortened by 6 bases and J by 1 base, with 12 bases between the two germline ends. CDR1 is SQVTM and CDR2 is ANQGSEA in the germline V gene. The CDR3 is CSVGATANTEAFF. The CDR3 coding sequence is TGCAGCGTCGGGGCCACAGCGAACACTGAAGCTTTCTTT.

This clonotype was counted between two and nine times. CDR3 DNA sequence: TGTGCCAGCTCGCCGGGACAGGGGAGGACCGGGGAGCTGTTTTTT. This encodes CASSPGQGRTGELFF. The gene calls are TRBV18 and TRBJ2-2; 10 nucleotides align to TRBD1. V lost 6 bases to trimming and J lost 5 bases; unmatched junction nucleotides: 6. The germline V gene has CDR1 KGHSH and CDR2 LQKENI. This CDR3 has 15 residues.

In this sample, this clonotype turned up many times. In nucleotides, the CDR3 is TGTGCCAGCAGCATGGACAGGGTGAGCTCCTACAATGAGCAGTTCTTC. This sequence encodes CASSMDRVSSYNEQFF. J is TRBJ2-1 and V is TRBV7-9; 8 bases agree with TRBD1. The CDR3 extends over 16 amino acids. Germline-derived CDR1 and CDR2 are SEHNR and FQNEAQ (reference sequence). V shed 5 bases, J shed 0 bases, and the junction held 6 bases outside the gene matches.

The rearrangement links TRBV19 to TRBJ1-1; the D gene is possibly TRBD1 (5 bases). CDR3 length: 14 residues. Per the germline V gene, CDR1 is LNHDA and CDR2 is SQIVND (reference sequence). V was trimmed by 5 bases and J by 2 bases, leaving 12 bases between them. The CDR3, as DNA: TGTGCCAGTAGTCCCTGGGACCTCAACACTGAAGCTTTCTTT. It encodes CASSPWDLNTEAFF.

This chain's CDR3 is CATRWAENTEAFF. CDR3 nucleotides: TGTGCCACCAGGTGGGCCGAGAACACTGAAGCTTTCTTT. The chain combines TRBV24-1 with TRBJ1-1; no definite D call. Germline V gene data show CDR1 as KGHDR and CDR2 as SFDVKD. This CDR3 region has 13 residues. V lost 7 bases and J 1 base, leaving 9 bases between the germline ends.

This chain uses TRBV24-1 with TRBJ1-2; 9 bases are a match to TRBD1. Germline V gives CDR1 KGHDR, CDR2 SFDVKD. The CDR3 contains 16 residues. Trimming took 2 bases from V and 5 from J; bases not matched to a gene: 8. The CDR3 reads CATSDSSGQGTYGYTF. The CDR3 region has the DNA TGTGCCACCAGTGATTCATCCGGACAGGGGACTTATGGCTACACCTTC.

This clonotype was observed at least ten times. The chain uses TRBV3-1 and TRBJ2-5; TRBD2 aligns across 9 bases. Germline V CDR1 and CDR2: LGHDT, YNNKEL (reference sequence). This CDR3 has 17 amino acids. V lost 3 bases to trimming and J lost 1 base; unmatched junction nucleotides: 9. The CDR3 protein is CASSQIASGEFQETQYF. The CDR3 DNA reads as TGTGCCAGCAGCCAGATAGCTAGCGGGGAGTTCCAAGAGACCCAGTACTTC.

Ten or more counts support this clonotype. The chain has TRBV30 and TRBJ2-7, with D tentatively TRBD1 (6 bases). CDR3 length equals 12 residues. Between the trimmed V and J ends, which lost 3 bases and 3 bases, there was a span of 9 bases. The germline V gene has CDR1 GTSNPN and CDR2 SVGIG (reference sequence). The CDR3 region has the DNA TGTGCCTGGAGGGGCAGGGGCTACGAGCAGTACTTC. This gives the protein CAWRGRGYEQYF.

This clonotype turned up a few times. The genes are TRBV12-3 or TRBV12-4 and TRBJ1-1, with D tentatively TRBD1 (6 bases). The CDR3 consists of 17 residues. V was trimmed by 3 bases and J by 7 bases, leaving 24 bases between them. CDR3 bases: TGTGCCAGCAGTTTTGGCCCCCTGGCACGGGGGGCTAGTGAAGCTTTCTTT. It translates to CASSFGPLARGASEAFF.

This clonotype was observed a handful of times. The chain joins TRBV7-2 to TRBJ2-2; D uncertain. Deletions cut 5 bases from V and 3 bases from J, with 4 bases between. There are 12 residues in the CDR3. The germline V gene encodes CDR1 SGHTA and CDR2 FQGNSA. CDR3 amino acids: CASSIYTGELFF. As DNA, the CDR3 is TGTGCCAGCAGCATTTACACCGGGGAGCTGTTTTTT.

This clonotype was detected only a few times. The chain is built from TRBV20-1 and TRBJ2-7, with 13 positions matching TRBD2. The V and J ends lost 3 bases and 10 bases, in that order; junction bases with no gene match: 6. The length of the CDR3 is 13 residues. Germline V gene data show CDR1 as DFQATT and CDR2 as SNEGSKA (reference sequence). The CDR3 reads CSARRTSGREQYF. As DNA, the CDR3 is TGCAGTGCTAGGAGGACTAGCGGGAGAGAACAGTACTTC.

The V and J genes are TRBV9 and TRBJ1-2; 12 nucleotides agree with TRBD1. The junction had 4 bases not matched to a gene; V was cut back by 3 bases and J by 4 bases. Germline CDR1 is SGDLS and CDR2 is YYNGEE. This CDR3 comprises 15 residues. The CDR3 DNA is TGTGCCAGCAGCGCCGGGACAGGGGGCGCCTATGGCTACACCTTC. Translating gives CASSAGTGGAYGYTF.

This clonotype has more than one count but fewer than ten. This chain joins TRBV3-1 and TRBJ1-1; D is possibly TRBD1 (5 bases). The CDR3 extends over 16 amino acids. The germline CDR1 and CDR2 sequences are LGHDT and YNNKEL (reference sequence). V lost 0 bases and J lost 0, with 11 bases in between. The CDR3 DNA follows: TGTGCCAGCAGCCAAGATTGGGGACGGCTGAACACTGAAGCTTTCTTT. The encoded protein is CASSQDWGRLNTEAFF.

The sample holds a few counts of this clonotype. The rearrangement uses TRBV5-4 and TRBJ2-3, with 9 bases fitting TRBD2. V shed 4 bases and J 4 bases; nucleotides not matched to a gene: 10. In germline, CDR1 is SGHNT, CDR2 YYREEE (reference sequence). The CDR3 loop spans 16 amino acids. The CDR3: CASSTRSGSGADTQYF. CDR3 DNA: TGTGCCAGCAGCACCCGTAGCGGGAGTGGCGCAGATACGCAGTATTTT.

This clonotype was observed a handful of times. The V gene is TRBV7-2, the J gene TRBJ2-1; TRBD2 is a possible D gene (6 bases). This CDR3 is built from 14 residues. Germline assignment: CDR1 SGHTA and CDR2 FQGNSA. Trimming cost V 5 bases and J 6 bases, with 14 bases left between them. CDR3 residues: CASSPDGGSNEQFF. As DNA, the CDR3 is TGTGCCAGCAGCCCAGATGGGGGGAGCAATGAGCAGTTCTTC.

V and J are TRBV5-1 and TRBJ1-1; no clear D gene. V gave up 4 bases and J gave up 5 bases, with 18 bases separating them. Germline values: CDR1 SGHRS, CDR2 YFSETQ. This CDR3 spans 15 amino acids. CDR3 region: CASSPELFWLTEAFF. The CDR3 coding sequence is TGCGCCAGCAGCCCAGAACTCTTTTGGCTAACTGAAGCTTTCTTT.

The rearrangement joins TRBV29-1 to TRBJ2-4, with 10 bases matching TRBD2. Germline loops: CDR1 SQVTM, CDR2 ANQGSEA. V lost 6 bases to trimming and J lost 6 bases; unmatched junction nucleotides: 8. This CDR3 comprises 14 residues. The CDR3 DNA reads TGCAGCGTCCTGGGACTAGCGTGGGGAAACATTCAGTACTTC. This gives the protein CSVLGLAWGNIQYF. Using reference TRBV29-1 and TRBJ2-4 for the parts outside the CDR3, the full variable domain is SAVISQKPSRDICQRGTSLTIQCQVDSQVTMMFWYRQQPGQSLTLIATANQGSEATYESGFVIDKFPISRPNLTFSTLTVSNMSPEDSSIYLCSVLGLAWGNIQYFGAGTRLSVL.

This chain uses TRBV27 with TRBJ2-6, with 9 bases aligning to TRBD1. CDR3 length: 17 residues. V lost 3 bases and J lost 1; bases outside the gene matches: 4. Germline loops: CDR1 MNHEY, CDR2 SMNVEV (reference sequence). The CDR3 DNA reads TGTGCCAGCAGTTTGGGACAGGGAACATCTGGGGCCAACGTCCTGACTTTC. The encoded protein is CASSLGQGTSGANVLTF.

This chain joins TRBV9 and TRBJ2-1; D is perhaps TRBD2 (6 bases). CDR1 is SGDLS, CDR2 YYNGEE, per germline. The CDR3 spans 14 residues. Between the trimmed V and J ends, which lost 1 base and 3 bases, there was a span of 8 bases. The CDR3 loop reads CASSVTSSYNEQFF. The CDR3 nucleotides read TGTGCCAGCAGCGTAACTAGCAGCTACAATGAGCAGTTCTTC.

The chain combines TRBV7-9 with TRBJ2-1; a weak D match, TRBD2 (5 bases). Germline loops: CDR1 SEHNR, CDR2 FQNEAQ (reference sequence). The V end was cut by 3 bases, the J end by 10 bases, with 13 bases between. This CDR3 has 13 amino acids. CDR3 DNA: TGTGCCAGCAGCTTTGGTCTAGCCGACGAGCAGTTCTTC. Translated: CASSFGLADEQFF.

The chain joins TRBV2 to TRBJ2-3; 8 bases fit TRBD2. V trimming: 6 bases; J trimming: 1 base; junction bases outside the gene matches: 3. Germline V gene data show CDR1 as SNHLY and CDR2 as FYNNEI. This CDR3 comprises 14 residues. The CDR3 nucleotides are TGTGCCAGCAGAGGGACTAGTCGCACAGATACGCAGTATTTT. Translated, it gives CASRGTSRTDTQYF.

This clonotype has only a few counts. The chain joins TRBV4-1 to TRBJ1-1; D perhaps matches TRBD1 (6 bases). Trimming left V 6 bases short and J 0 bases short, with 26 bases between. CDR1 and CDR2 (germline): MGHRA, YSYEKL. CDR3 length: 19 residues. The CDR3 region has the DNA TGCGCCAGCAGACCAAGAGTCCTCCGAGGGGGGGGAATGAACACTGAAGCTTTCTTT. Translating gives CASRPRVLRGGGMNTEAFF.

This clonotype occurred many times. The chain links TRBV6-5 to TRBJ2-1; D perhaps matches TRBD1 (8 bases). The CDR3 spans 18 residues. V lost 6 bases and J lost 1, with 22 bases in between. Germline V CDR1 and CDR2: MNHEY, SVGAGI. The CDR3 coding sequence is TGTGCCAGCAGCGACAGGGGTACTCTAGCGGTTTCCTACAATGAGCAGTTCTTC. Encoded protein: CASSDRGTLAVSYNEQFF.

The chain is built from TRBV7-2 and TRBJ2-1; the D is unclear. V lost 8 bases to trimming and J lost 8 bases, with 16 bases between them. CDR3 length: 13 amino acids. The germline V gene encodes CDR1 SGHTA and CDR2 FQGNSA. The DNA for the CDR3 is TGTGCCAGCTCCCCCTGGGGTGGGGATGAGCAGTTCTTC. Its translation is CASSPWGGDEQFF.